Listed below are T cell receptor beta chains from one sample, sequenced in a study of T cells after yellow fever vaccination. TCRdb passed the 5' RACE reads through MiXCR, listing each CDR3 protein once. The sample includes just under 600,000 distinct CDR3 sequences, approximately 15% of them seen just once. This sample comprised PBMCs, obtained on the day of the yellow fever booster vaccination. Every receptor here comes from a man aged 25 to 40 who received the YFV17D yellow fever vaccine. Both conserved end residues are part of each CDR3. The D gene is left open where the match is weak. Expanded clones get a size class; other rows say once, few or many, or leave the size out.

d_call | clone_size | j_call | v_call | cdr3_aa | cdr3_nt
TRBD1 | few | TRBJ1-4 | TRBV25-1 | CASSEGGTGNEKLFF | TGTGCCAGCAGTGAAGGAGGGACAGGGAATGAAAAACTGTTTTTT
. | few | TRBJ1-1 | TRBV10-3 | CAANEGSEAFF | TGTGCCGCAAACGAAGGCAGCGAAGCTTTCTTT
. | few | TRBJ2-2 | TRBV7-9 | CASSFRSGELFF | TGTGCCAGCAGCTTTAGGAGCGGGGAGCTGTTTTTT
. | . | TRBJ1-5 | TRBV12-5 | CASANNPPGNGNQPQHF | TGTGCTAGTGCCAACAATCCCCCAGGGAATGGCAATCAGCCCCAGCATTTT
. | . | TRBJ1-6 | TRBV4-3 | CASSQTGDYSPLHF | TGCGCCAGCAGCCAAACCGGGGACTATTCACCCCTCCACTTT
TRBD2 | few | TRBJ2-1 | TRBV12-3/TRBV12-4 | CASSSAGTPGSGRVNEQFF | TGTGCCAGCAGTTCAGCGGGCACTCCAGGTAGCGGGAGGGTCAATGAGCAGTTCTTC
. | few | TRBJ2-1 | TRBV20-1 | CSARVVAADNEQFF | TGCAGTGCTAGAGTTGTAGCGGCCGACAATGAGCAGTTCTTC
TRBD1 | . | TRBJ2-1 | TRBV6-2/TRBV6-3 | CASSPQGQKNNEQFF | TGTGCCAGCAGCCCCCAGGGACAGAAGAACAATGAGCAGTTCTTC
. | few | TRBJ1-2 | TRBV11-2 | CASSSGSKNYGYTF | TGTGCCAGCAGCTCCGGATCGAAAAACTATGGCTACACCTTC
. | . | TRBJ2-5 | TRBV6-7 | CASSYSGSNQETQYF | TGTGCCAGCAGTTACTCGGGGTCTAACCAAGAGACCCAGTACTTC
. | few | TRBJ1-5 | TRBV19 | CASIQGPNQPQHF | TGTGCCAGTATTCAGGGGCCGAATCAGCCCCAGCATTTT
. | . | TRBJ2-2 | TRBV6-1 | CASSPAGNTGELFF | TGTGCCAGCAGCCCAGCCGGGAACACCGGGGAGCTGTTTTTT
TRBD1 | . | TRBJ2-7 | TRBV20-1 | CSAGGDRVSYEQYF | TGCAGTGCTGGGGGGGACAGGGTATCCTACGAGCAGTACTTC
TRBD2 | . | TRBJ2-4 | TRBV27 | CASSPYSGTQNIQYF | TGTGCCAGCAGTCCTTATAGCGGGACCCAAAACATTCAGTACTTC
. | . | TRBJ2-5 | TRBV20-1 | CSAYIAGETQYF | TGCAGTGCTTACATAGCTGGAGAGACCCAGTACTTC
. | . | TRBJ2-7 | TRBV18 | CASSPPLSQGFYEQYF | TGTGCCAGCTCTCCGCCCTTGTCACAGGGTTTTTACGAGCAGTACTTC